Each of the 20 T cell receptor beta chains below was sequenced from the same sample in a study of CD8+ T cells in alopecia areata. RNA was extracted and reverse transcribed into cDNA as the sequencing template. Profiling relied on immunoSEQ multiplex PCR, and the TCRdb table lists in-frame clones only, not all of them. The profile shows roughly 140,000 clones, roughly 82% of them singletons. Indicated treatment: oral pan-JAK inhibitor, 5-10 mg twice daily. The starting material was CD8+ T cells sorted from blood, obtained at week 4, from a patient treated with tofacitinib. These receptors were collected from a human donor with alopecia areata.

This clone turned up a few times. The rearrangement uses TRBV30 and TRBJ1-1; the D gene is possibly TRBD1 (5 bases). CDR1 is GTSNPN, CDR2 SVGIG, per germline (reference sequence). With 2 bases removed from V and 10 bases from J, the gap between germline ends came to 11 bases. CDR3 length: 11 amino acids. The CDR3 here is CAWSTGLGAFF. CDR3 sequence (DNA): TGTGCCTGGAGTACGGGACTCGGAGCTTTCTTT.

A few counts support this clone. The CDR3 sequence: CSVEEAAVGLMKQFF. Here the CDR3 DNA reads TGCAGCGTTGAAGAAGCGGCCGTAGGGCTTATGAAGCAGTTCTTC. The chain is built from TRBV29-1 and TRBJ2-1, with D perhaps matching TRBD2 (5 bases). The CDR3 totals 15 residues. Germline lookup yields CDR1 SQVTM and CDR2 ANQGSEA. Trimming removed 0 bases at V and 11 bases at J, with 20 bases between.

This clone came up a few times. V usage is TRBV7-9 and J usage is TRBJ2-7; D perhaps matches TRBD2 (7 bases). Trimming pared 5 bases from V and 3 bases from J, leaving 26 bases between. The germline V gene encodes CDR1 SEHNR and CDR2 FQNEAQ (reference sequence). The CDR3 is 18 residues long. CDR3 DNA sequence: TGTGCCAGCAGCACCTCCGCCCAGACTAGCCGGGGGCTCTACGAGCAGTACTTC. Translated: CASSTSAQTSRGLYEQYF.

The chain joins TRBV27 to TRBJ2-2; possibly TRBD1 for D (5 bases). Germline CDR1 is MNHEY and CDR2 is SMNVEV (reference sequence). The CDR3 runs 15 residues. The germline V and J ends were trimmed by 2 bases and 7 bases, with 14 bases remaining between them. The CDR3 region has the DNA TGTGCCAGCAGTTTACGCGCAGGGTTTGGCGGGGAGCTGTTTTTT. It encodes CASSLRAGFGGELFF.

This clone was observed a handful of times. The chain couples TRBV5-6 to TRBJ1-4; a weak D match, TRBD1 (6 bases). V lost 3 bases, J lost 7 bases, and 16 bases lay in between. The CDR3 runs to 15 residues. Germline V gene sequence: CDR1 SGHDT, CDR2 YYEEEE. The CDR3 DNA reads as TGTGCCAGCAGCTCAGTGGGGGCGCGGGGTGAAAAACTGTTTTTT. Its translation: CASSSVGARGEKLFF.

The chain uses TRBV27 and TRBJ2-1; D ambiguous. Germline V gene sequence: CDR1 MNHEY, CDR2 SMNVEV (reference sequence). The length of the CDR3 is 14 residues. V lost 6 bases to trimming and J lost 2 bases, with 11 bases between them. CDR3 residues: CASSHPSAYNEQFF. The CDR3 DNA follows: TGTGCCAGCAGCCACCCCTCCGCCTACAATGAGCAGTTCTTC.

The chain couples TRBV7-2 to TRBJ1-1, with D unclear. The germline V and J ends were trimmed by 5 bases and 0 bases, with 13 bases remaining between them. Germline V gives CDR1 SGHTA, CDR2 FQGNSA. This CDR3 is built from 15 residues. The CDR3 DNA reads TGTGCCAGCAGCCCCGCAAGGGAGGTGAACACTGAAGCTTTCTTT. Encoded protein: CASSPAREVNTEAFF.

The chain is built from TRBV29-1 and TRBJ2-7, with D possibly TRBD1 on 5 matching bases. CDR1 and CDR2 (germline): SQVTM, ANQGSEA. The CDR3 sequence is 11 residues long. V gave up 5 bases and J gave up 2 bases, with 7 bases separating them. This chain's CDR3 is CSVSGTYEQYF. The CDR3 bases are TGCAGCGTTTCAGGGACCTACGAGCAGTACTTC.

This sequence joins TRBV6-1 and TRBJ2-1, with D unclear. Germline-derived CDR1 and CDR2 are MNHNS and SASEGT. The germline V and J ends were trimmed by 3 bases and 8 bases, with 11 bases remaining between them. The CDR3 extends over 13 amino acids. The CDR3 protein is CASSEGFLHEQFF. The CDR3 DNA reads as TGTGCCAGCAGTGAGGGGTTTCTGCATGAGCAGTTCTTC.

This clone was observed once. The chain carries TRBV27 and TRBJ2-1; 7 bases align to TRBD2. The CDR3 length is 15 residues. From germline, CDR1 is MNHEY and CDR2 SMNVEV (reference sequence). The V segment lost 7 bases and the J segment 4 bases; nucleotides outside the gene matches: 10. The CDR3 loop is CASKGAGRLYNEQFF. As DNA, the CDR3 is TGTGCCAGCAAAGGAGCGGGGAGACTATACAATGAGCAGTTCTTC.

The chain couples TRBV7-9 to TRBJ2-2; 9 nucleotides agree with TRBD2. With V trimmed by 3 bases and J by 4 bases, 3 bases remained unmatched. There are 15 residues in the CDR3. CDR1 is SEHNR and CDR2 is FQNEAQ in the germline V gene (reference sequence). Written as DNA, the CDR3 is TGTGCCAGCAGCTTGCTAGCGGGGACCACCGGGGAGCTGTTTTTT. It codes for CASSLLAGTTGELFF.

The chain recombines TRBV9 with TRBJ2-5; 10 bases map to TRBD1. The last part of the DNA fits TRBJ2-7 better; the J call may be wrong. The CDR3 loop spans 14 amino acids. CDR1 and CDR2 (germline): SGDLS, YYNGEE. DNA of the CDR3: TGTGCCAGCAGCCCAGGGACAGGGGAGTACGAGCAGTACTTC. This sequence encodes CASSPGTGEYEQYF.

CDR3 protein: CASSRDGATNEKLFF. The DNA of the CDR3 is TGTGCCAGCAGTAGGGACGGAGCAACTAATGAAAAACTGTTTTTT. The gene calls are TRBV6-5 and TRBJ1-4; the D gene is possibly TRBD1 (5 bases). Deletions cut 5 bases from V and 0 bases from J, with 10 bases between. The CDR3 covers 15 residues. Germline CDR1 MNHEY, CDR2 SVGAGI.

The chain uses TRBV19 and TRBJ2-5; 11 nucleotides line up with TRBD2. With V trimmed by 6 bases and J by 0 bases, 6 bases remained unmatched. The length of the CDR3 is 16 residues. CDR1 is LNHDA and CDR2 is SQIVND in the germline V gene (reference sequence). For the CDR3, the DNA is TGTGCCAGTAGGGACGGGACTAGCGGTAACCAAGAGACCCAGTACTTC. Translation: CASRDGTSGNQETQYF.

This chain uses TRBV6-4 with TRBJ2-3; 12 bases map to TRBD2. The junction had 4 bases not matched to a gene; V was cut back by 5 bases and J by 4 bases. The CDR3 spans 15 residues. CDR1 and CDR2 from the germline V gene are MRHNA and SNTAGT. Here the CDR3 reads CASSPSGGAADTQYF. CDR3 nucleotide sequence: TGTGCCAGCAGTCCTAGCGGGGGGGCGGCAGATACGCAGTATTTT.

In DNA form, the CDR3 reads TGCGCCAGCAGCCAAAGTGAACTAGCCCACAATGAGCAGTTCTTC. Protein product: CASSQSELAHNEQFF. The chain links TRBV4-1 to TRBJ2-1, with D possibly being TRBD2 (6 bases). The germline gives CDR1 MGHRA, CDR2 YSYEKL. The V end lost 2 bases, the J end lost 5 bases, and 13 bases lay between the germline ends. CDR3 length: 15 residues.

CDR3 sequence (DNA): TGTGCCAGCAGCCTGCTCGGGACAGGGCTGGGCACTGAAGCTTTCTTT. Its protein product is CASSLLGTGLGTEAFF. V gene TRBV14 combines with J gene TRBJ1-1; 9 positions match TRBD1. Trimming removed 4 bases from V and 4 bases from J; junction bases left unmatched: 10. The CDR3 is 16 amino acids. Germline-derived CDR1 and CDR2 are SGHDN and FVKESK.

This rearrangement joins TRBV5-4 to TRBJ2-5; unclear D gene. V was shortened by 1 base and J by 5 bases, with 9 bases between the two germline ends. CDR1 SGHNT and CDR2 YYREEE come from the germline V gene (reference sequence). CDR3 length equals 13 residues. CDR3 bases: TGTGCCAGCAGCTTGAACGACTTGGAGACCCAGTACTTC. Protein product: CASSLNDLETQYF.

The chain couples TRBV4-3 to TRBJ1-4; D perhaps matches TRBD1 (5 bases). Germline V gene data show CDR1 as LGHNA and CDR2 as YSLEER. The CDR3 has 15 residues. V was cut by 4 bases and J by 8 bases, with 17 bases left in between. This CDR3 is CASSPTTGMGEKLFF. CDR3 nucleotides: TGCGCCAGCAGCCCGACCACAGGAATGGGCGAAAAACTGTTTTTT.

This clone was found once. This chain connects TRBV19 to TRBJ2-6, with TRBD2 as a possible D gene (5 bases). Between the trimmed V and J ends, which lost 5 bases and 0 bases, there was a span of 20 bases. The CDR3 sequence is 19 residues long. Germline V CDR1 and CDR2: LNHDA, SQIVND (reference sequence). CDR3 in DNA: TGTGCCAGTAGTTCCTTGCGTCCCGGACTGGGCTCTGGGGCCAACGTCCTGACTTTC. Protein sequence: CASSSLRPGLGSGANVLTF.